This TCR beta chain is drawn from a study of T cell responses to AZD1222 COVID-19 vaccine. This CDR3 has 14 residues. Trimming cost V 5 bases and J 3 bases, with 13 bases left between them. CDR1 SGHTA and CDR2 FQGTGA come from the germline V gene. This table comes from immunoSEQ multiplex PCR, and its TCRdb copy is limited to in-frame clones, with some not included. The sample has around 200,000 clones, 94% seen once. On this clone: Antigen unknown.

Study conclusions and caveats: Nearly half of spike-specific TCRs reportedly target variant regions that are unmutated in the B.1.351 and B.1.1.7 variants. Clonal diversity was possibly underestimated; the donors were predominantly white British and more often female. When two AZD1222 doses had been given, Spike-specific TCR breadth and depth rose.

J is TRBJ1-1 and V is TRBV7-3; D gene uncertain. The specimen comprised peripheral blood, sampled 28 days after the second AZD1222 dose. The clonotype comes from an adult who received the AZD1222 COVID-19 vaccine. CDR3: CASSVGRADTEAFF. As DNA, the CDR3 is TGTGCCAGCAGCGTCGGGAGGGCGGACACTGAAGCTTTCTTT. The variable domain in full, with the rest retrieved from reference TRBV7-3 and TRBJ1-1, is GAGVSQTPSNKVTEKGKYVELRCDPISGHTALYWYRQSLGQGPEFLIYFQGTGAADDSGLPNDRFFAVRPEGSVSTLKIQRTERGDSAVYLCASSVGRADTEAFFGQGTRLTVV.